Described below is a single T cell receptor beta chain sequence and its context. Its antigen is unknown. Germline CDR1 and CDR2: SGHVS and FQNEAQ. This CDR3 has 16 amino acids. These data come from a study of CXCR3-negative and CXCR3-positive naive CD8 T cells. Findings of the study overall: In CXCR3-positive naive cells, the TRB CDR3s were more hydrophobic than in CXCR3-negative naive cells.

Through 5' RACE with UMI labels, the TRB cDNA libraries were prepared. TCRdb reworked the 5' RACE reads into one entry per CDR3 protein, no DNA. This listing includes around 60,000 distinct CDR3 sequences. The J gene is TRBJ2-1, the V gene TRBV7-8; TCRdb's assignment of TRBD1 cannot be checked, as there is no DNA. The clonotype originates from a human donor in good health. Some clones in this sample may be carry-over from other donors' samples. The sample consisted of naive CXCR3+ CD8+ T cells from blood. Regarding subset: CD45RO-CCR7+CD27+CD95- naive CD8+ T cells expressing CXCR3 (TNR3+). The CDR3: CASSLMVGAPPGEQFF.